This T cell receptor (beta chain) was captured in a study of cytotoxic CD8 clonotypes in ibrutinib-treated CLL. Study-wide context: Among responders, approximately 24 were partial and 2 complete; after median roughly 70 months, approximately 15 stayed remitted and 12 progressed.

Measured with immunoSEQ multiplex PCR; TCRdb has only the in-frame clones, and not every one. The table has some 200,000 clones, around 72% seen once; the top ten hold around an eighth. Germline CDR1 and CDR2: SGHRS and YFSETQ. The CDR3 has 16 residues. Deletions cut 4 bases from V and 2 bases from J, with 18 bases between. As input for TCR beta libraries, about 1.8 micrograms of genomic DNA came from cryopreserved PBMCs. Material: PBMCs, obtained after 24 months of ibrutinib treatment. This receptor was taken from a human donor with chronic lymphocytic leukemia. This sequence joins TRBV5-1 and TRBJ2-5, with D perhaps matching TRBD2 (6 bases). The CDR3: CASSPRATSHQETQYF. The CDR3 DNA is TGCGCCAGCAGCCCGAGGGCAACTAGCCATCAAGAGACCCAGTACTTC.